Listed below are T cell receptor beta chains from one sample, sequenced in a study of shared clonotypes between healthy human individuals. The data were produced by immunoSEQ multiplex PCR, yet TCRdb's version contains in-frame clones alone and is incomplete. The repertoire holds a few hundred thousand clones, with around 74% as singletons. The specimen sequenced was memory CD4+ T cells sorted from blood. All receptors come from a man aged 25 to 40 in good health. Each CDR3 is given without its conserved first and last residue. Clone size is stated in some rows and not others, as once, few, many or a class when expanded.

size,J,length,V,CDR3
NA,TRBJ2-5,9,TRBV2,ASMQGETQY
NA,TRBJ2-7,12,TRBV5-1,ASGRSGTSYEQY
NA,TRBJ2-3,13,TRBV5-1,ASSLGQGLTDTQY
many,TRBJ2-7,12,TRBV5-1,ASSQTVTAYEQY
once,TRBJ2-2,13,TRBV9,ASSVGDRGAGELF
few,TRBJ1-5,12,TRBV6-1,ASSEGGGGQPQH
many,TRBJ1-1,8,TRBV7-9,ASSGTEAF
NA,TRBJ1-4,11,TRBV30,AWSGAAMGKLF
NA,TRBJ2-5,13,TRBV14,ASSLQGARGETQY
once,TRBJ2-7,12,TRBV19,ASSHSGSSYEQY
once,TRBJ2-1,11,TRBV6-1,ASSSNWGIVQF
NA,TRBJ2-3,16,TRBV7-7,ASSLDPPTETREDTQY
NA,TRBJ2-3,13,TRBV15,ATSWTGASTDTQY
NA,TRBJ2-7,14,TRBV9,ASSVGPGSQNYEQY
NA,TRBJ2-1,15,TRBV13,ASSFRLAGSSYNEQF
NA,TRBJ1-1,12,TRBV10-1,ASSRGYMGTEAF
NA,TRBJ2-3,10,TRBV7-8,ASSLFGDTQY
once,TRBJ2-1,11,TRBV5-4,ASSSARRNEQF
NA,TRBJ2-2,13,TRBV5-1,ASSLGGGYTGELF
NA,TRBJ2-1,14,TRBV5-1,ASSLVGSGSYNEQF
few,TRBJ1-5,10,TRBV30,AWSHPGQPQH
NA,TRBJ2-3,14,TRBV5-1,ASSKTGVGAADTQY
NA,TRBJ2-2,13,TRBV5-6,ASSLVTLNTGELF
NA,TRBJ2-7,11,TRBV29-1,SVGGGIGSAQY
NA,TRBJ1-2,12,TRBV27,ASSYRIDNYGYT
NA,TRBJ1-1,13,TRBV5-1,ASSASQNINTEAF
NA,TRBJ2-1,16,TRBV21-1,ASSTVPPGFALYNEQF
NA,TRBJ1-5,12,TRBV2,ASSEARRDQPQH
NA,TRBJ1-1,11,TRBV19,ASSILGQDEAF
NA,TRBJ2-1,14,TRBV7-9,ASSLALGQGENEQF
once,TRBJ1-5,15,TRBV5-4,ASSLESTIESNQPQH
NA,TRBJ2-1,13,TRBV5-6,ASSSWGSLGNEQF
NA,TRBJ1-3,13,TRBV7-9,ASSRAGSPGNTIY
few,TRBJ2-7,16,TRBV28,ASSLGLAGEAFSYEQY
NA,TRBJ1-1,13,TRBV5-1,ASSLVQGLNTEAF
few,TRBJ1-1,12,TRBV25-1,ASSESGGRTEAF
NA,TRBJ2-1,13,TRBV7-2,ASSLATSESNEQF
NA,TRBJ1-1,11,TRBV28,ASRFQGNTEAF
NA,TRBJ2-1,15,TRBV10-3,AISDSGAGGTYNEQF
NA,TRBJ2-2,20,TRBV12-1,ASSFGRAWGGLAGVSTGELF
NA,TRBJ2-2,14,TRBV7-2,ASSLSGTSDTGELF
NA,TRBJ1-2,10,TRBV7-2,ASSSRVYGYT
NA,TRBJ2-1,14,TRBV5-4,ASSEGTSGRGDEQF